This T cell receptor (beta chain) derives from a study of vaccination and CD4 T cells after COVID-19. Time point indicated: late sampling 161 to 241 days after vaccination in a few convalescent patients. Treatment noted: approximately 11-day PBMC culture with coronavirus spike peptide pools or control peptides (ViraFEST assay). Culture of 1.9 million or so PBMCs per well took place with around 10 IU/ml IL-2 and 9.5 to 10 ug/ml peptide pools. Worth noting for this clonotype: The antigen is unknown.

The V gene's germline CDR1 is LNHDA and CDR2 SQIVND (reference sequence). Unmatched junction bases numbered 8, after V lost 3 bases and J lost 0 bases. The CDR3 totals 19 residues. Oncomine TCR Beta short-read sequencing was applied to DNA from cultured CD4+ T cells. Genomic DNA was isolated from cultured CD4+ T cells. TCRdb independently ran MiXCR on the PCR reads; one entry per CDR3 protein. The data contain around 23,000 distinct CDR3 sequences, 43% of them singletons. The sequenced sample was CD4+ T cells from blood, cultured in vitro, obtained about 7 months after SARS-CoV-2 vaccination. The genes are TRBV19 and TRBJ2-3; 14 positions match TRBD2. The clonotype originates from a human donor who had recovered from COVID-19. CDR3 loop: CASSILGTSGRGSTDTQYF. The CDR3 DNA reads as TGTGCCAGTAGTATCCTCGGGACTAGCGGGAGAGGGAGCACAGATACGCAGTATTTT.